The 29 T cell receptor beta chains below all came from one sample that was sequenced in a study of cytomegalovirus exposure and HLA in healthy donors. The PCR contained 60 Vbeta and 13 Jbeta primers. Sequencing used immunoSEQ multiplex PCR; TCRdb keeps in-frame clones, though not all of them. This table holds a few hundred thousand clones, around 80% found once. The material sequenced was PBMCs. The receptors derive from a man under 40 in good health and CMV-seronegative.

The V and J genes are TRBV4-1 and TRBJ1-2; 7 bases align to TRBD1. Trimming cost V 0 bases and J 4 bases; bases outside gene matches: 5. In germline, CDR1 is MGHRA, CDR2 YSYEKL. CDR3 length: 15 residues. The CDR3 nucleotides read TGCGCCAGCAGCCAAGATCTCACAGGGGCCTATGGCTACACCTTC. It is translated as CASSQDLTGAYGYTF.

V and J are TRBV6-1 and TRBJ2-7; perhaps TRBD2 as D (6 bases). This CDR3 has 12 amino acids. V was pared by 3 bases and J by 6 bases, with 9 bases between. Per the germline V gene, CDR1 is MNHNS and CDR2 is SASEGT. In DNA, the CDR3 is TGTGCCAGCAGTGATGGGGGGACCGAGCAGTACTTC. The encoded protein is CASSDGGTEQYF.

The CDR3: CASSPSGGAGETQYF. The CDR3 DNA follows: TGCGCCAGCAGCCCTAGCGGGGGGGCCGGAGAGACCCAGTACTTC. The gene calls are TRBV5-1 and TRBJ2-5; 12 nucleotides line up with TRBD2. The junction had 5 bases not matched to a gene; V was cut back by 4 bases and J by 4 bases. This CDR3 comprises 15 residues. Germline V gives CDR1 SGHRS, CDR2 YFSETQ.

The CDR3 nucleotides are TGTGCCATCAGCACCGGGACAGGGGTAAGGTACGAGCAGTACTTC. It is translated as CAISTGTGVRYEQYF. This chain uses TRBV10-3 with TRBJ2-7; TRBD1 matches 10 bases. V trimming: 6 bases; J trimming: 4 bases; junction bases outside the gene matches: 9. This CDR3 is built from 15 residues. The germline V gene encodes CDR1 ENHRY and CDR2 SYGVKD.

The CDR3 sequence: CASSQDIAGGRDTQYF. CDR3 coding DNA: TGCGCCAGCAGCCAAGATATAGCGGGGGGCCGGGATACGCAGTATTTT. The chain carries TRBV4-3 and TRBJ2-3, with 10 bases fitting TRBD2. Germline V gene data show CDR1 as LGHNA and CDR2 as YSLEER. The J segment lost 6 bases and the V segment lost 0 bases, leaving 6 bases of the junction unmatched. The CDR3 runs 16 residues.

The chain employs TRBV5-1 and TRBJ2-7, with D tentatively TRBD1 (6 bases). V lost 0 bases and J 6 bases, leaving 13 bases between the germline ends. Germline values: CDR1 SGHRS, CDR2 YFSETQ. CDR3 length equals 14 residues. CDR3 DNA sequence: TGCGCCAGCAGCTTGGACAGGGTTGGGGTCGAGCAGTACTTC. This codes for CASSLDRVGVEQYF.

A note on this clone: Within the sample, other DNA sequences also encode this same CDR3. The chain has TRBV2 and TRBJ2-7, with a tentative D call TRBD2 (6 bases). The germline V gene has CDR1 SNHLY and CDR2 FYNNEI. This CDR3 has 12 residues. Deletions cut 7 bases from V and 0 bases from J, with 7 bases between. The CDR3, as DNA: TGTGCCAGCACCGGGAGCTCCTACGAGCAGTACTTC. Translating gives CASTGSSYEQYF.

The V call is TRBV2, the J call TRBJ1-5, with D maybe TRBD1 (5 bases). Germline V CDR1 and CDR2: SNHLY, FYNNEI. Trimming cost V 7 bases and J 3 bases, with 16 bases left between them. CDR3 length: 15 residues. CDR3 bases: TGTGCCAGCAAGGTAGGGGAAATGATCAATCAGCCCCAGCATTTT. This encodes CASKVGEMINQPQHF.

The J gene is TRBJ1-5, the V gene TRBV15, with D tentatively TRBD1 (6 bases). Trimming pared 0 bases from V and 7 bases from J, leaving 13 bases between. CDR3 length: 15 residues. Germline CDR1 is LNHNV and CDR2 is YYDKDF (reference sequence). The CDR3 coding sequence is TGTGCCACCAGCAGAGATCGGGGGGGCGGCCAGCCCCAGCATTTT. Its protein is CATSRDRGGGQPQHF.

The chain uses TRBV27 and TRBJ2-3; TRBD1 aligns across 10 bases. J was trimmed by 2 bases and V by 8 bases; bases with no gene match: 7. The CDR3 spans 15 residues. Germline V gene lookup returns CDR1 MNHEY and CDR2 SMNVEV (reference sequence). DNA of the CDR3: TGTGCCAGCTGGCGGGGACAGGGGTTCACAGATACGCAGTATTTT. Its protein product is CASWRGQGFTDTQYF.

The rearrangement uses TRBV19 and TRBJ1-6, with 7 bases aligning to TRBD1. J was trimmed by 7 bases and V by 6 bases; bases with no gene match: 6. The CDR3 is made up of 14 amino acids. Germline lookup yields CDR1 LNHDA and CDR2 SQIVND (reference sequence). CDR3 amino acids: CASRETGLNSPLHF. The CDR3 DNA reads TGTGCCAGTAGAGAGACAGGGCTGAATTCACCCCTCCACTTT. The variable domain in full, completed from reference TRBV19 and TRBJ1-6, reads DGGITQSPKYLFRKEGQNVTLSCEQNLNHDAMYWYRQDPGQGLRLIYYSQIVNDFQKGDIAEGYSVSREKKESFPLTVTSAQKNPTAFYLCASRETGLNSPLHFGNGTRLTVT.

The chain has TRBV7-9 and TRBJ2-7; a weak D match, TRBD1 (6 bases). V was trimmed by 3 bases and J by 5 bases, leaving 8 bases between them. Germline V gene lookup returns CDR1 SEHNR and CDR2 FQNEAQ (reference sequence). This CDR3 is 12 amino acids long. In DNA, the CDR3 is TGTGCCAGCAGCTTCGGACAGAACGAGCAGTACTTC. It encodes CASSFGQNEQYF.

In its sample, this clone was seen once. The chain employs TRBV18 and TRBJ2-2; tentatively, D is TRBD1 (7 bases). The CDR3 length is 14 residues. The germline gives CDR1 KGHSH, CDR2 LQKENI. The V end lost 2 bases, the J end lost 7 bases, and 11 bases lay between the germline ends. CDR3 in amino acids: CASSPDREVGELFF. CDR3 nucleotides: TGTGCCAGCTCACCAGACAGGGAGGTCGGGGAGCTGTTTTTT.

This sequence joins TRBV27 and TRBJ1-6; D might be TRBD1 (6 bases). Germline V gene data show CDR1 as MNHEY and CDR2 as SMNVEV (reference sequence). The CDR3 extends over 14 amino acids. V was shortened by 4 bases and J by 10 bases, with 14 bases between the two germline ends. This chain's CDR3 is CASSSRGSDSPLHF. The CDR3, as DNA: TGTGCCAGCAGTTCAAGGGGGTCTGACTCACCCCTCCACTTT.

The V call is TRBV6-1, the J call TRBJ2-3; 9 bases match TRBD1. V gave up 8 bases and J gave up 8 bases; unmatched junction bases: 14. CDR1 MNHNS and CDR2 SASEGT come from the germline V gene. This CDR3 comprises 15 residues. Written as DNA, the CDR3 is TGTGCCAGCCAACTACAGGGGGCGGCTGGAGGTACGCAGTATTTT. Protein sequence: CASQLQGAAGGTQYF.

The V and J genes are TRBV5-1 and TRBJ1-5; D might be TRBD1 (5 bases). Trimming pared 0 bases from V and 1 base from J, leaving 11 bases between. The CDR3 sequence is 16 residues long. Looked up from germline, CDR1 is SGHRS and CDR2 is YFSETQ. CDR3 DNA: TGCGCCAGCAGCTTGGGAGGTGGGGCGAGCAATCAGCCCCAGCATTTT. The encoded protein is CASSLGGGASNQPQHF.

This chain links TRBV28 with TRBJ1-5; D possibly corresponds to TRBD1 (5 bases). The CDR3 is 15 amino acids. Germline V gives CDR1 MDHEN, CDR2 SYDVKM. With 2 bases removed from V and 6 bases from J, the gap between germline ends came to 14 bases. This CDR3 reads CASSLIGQGSQPQHF. The CDR3 bases are TGTGCCAGCAGTTTAATTGGTCAGGGTAGTCAGCCCCAGCATTTT.

The rearrangement links TRBV5-6 to TRBJ1-6; TRBD1 matches 9 bases. The germline gives CDR1 SGHDT, CDR2 YYEEEE. The CDR3 length is 14 residues. Losses at the gene ends were 4 bases for V and 14 bases for J; bases not matched to a gene: 10. As DNA, the CDR3 is TGTGCCAGCAGCCCATGGACAGGGGTCAGAGCCCTCCACTTT. It codes for CASSPWTGVRALHF.

This clone was seen only once. V usage is TRBV18 and J usage is TRBJ1-5, with 8 nucleotides matching TRBD1. The V gene's germline CDR1 is KGHSH and CDR2 LQKENI. Germline trimming cut 2 bases from V and 3 bases from J; bases unmatched to any gene: 6. This CDR3 contains 16 residues. CDR3 region: CASSPEGQVNNQPQHF. CDR3 DNA: TGTGCCAGCTCACCAGAGGGACAGGTTAACAATCAGCCCCAGCATTTT.

The chain carries TRBV18 and TRBJ2-7; D unresolved. V lost 2 bases and J 3 bases, leaving 11 bases between the germline ends. The germline V gene encodes CDR1 KGHSH and CDR2 LQKENI. CDR3 length equals 14 residues. DNA of the CDR3: TGTGCCAGCTCACCAATTCAGGCAGACTACGAGCAGTACTTC. This gives the protein CASSPIQADYEQYF.

V and J are TRBV7-9 and TRBJ2-7, with TRBD2 matching 8 bases. The CDR3 spans 16 residues. CDR1 SEHNR and CDR2 FQNEAQ come from the germline V gene (reference sequence). Germline trimming cut 5 bases from V and 0 bases from J; bases unmatched to any gene: 9. CDR3 DNA sequence: TGTGCCAGCAGCCATCAGTTTGGGACTAGCTCCTACGAGCAGTACTTC. Amino acids: CASSHQFGTSSYEQYF.

V usage is TRBV5-6 and J usage is TRBJ1-5, with unresolved D. V shed 0 bases and J shed 3 bases, with 7 bases lying between them. CDR3 length: 14 amino acids. CDR1 is SGHDT, CDR2 YYEEEE, per germline. The CDR3 coding sequence is TGTGCCAGCAGCTTGGGCAGCGTCAATCAGCCCCAGCATTTT. Residues: CASSLGSVNQPQHF.

This sequence joins TRBV28 and TRBJ2-7; tentative D call: TRBD1 (5 bases). This CDR3 has 16 amino acids. Trimming took 6 bases from V and 0 from J, leaving 18 bases between them. CDR1 and CDR2 (germline): MDHEN, SYDVKM. DNA of the CDR3: TGTGCCAGCAGAAGGATAGGGGAACCGAGCTCCTACGAGCAGTACTTC. This gives the protein CASRRIGEPSSYEQYF. The entire variable domain, with the rest obtained from reference TRBV28 and TRBJ2-7, is as follows: DVKVTQSSRYLVKRTGEKVFLECVQDMDHENMFWYRQDPGLGLRLIYFSYDVKMKEKGDIPEGYSVSREKKERFSLILESASTNQTSMYLCASRRIGEPSSYEQYFGPGTRLTVT.

This chain uses TRBV9 with TRBJ2-7; D is possibly TRBD2 (5 bases). The ends were cut back, 4 bases at V and 6 bases at J, with 14 bases in the middle. The V gene's germline CDR1 is SGDLS and CDR2 YYNGEE. CDR3 length: 13 amino acids. The CDR3 nucleotides read TGTGCCAGCAGCCCAGCCGGGGTCGGCGAGCAGTACTTC. Its protein product is CASSPAGVGEQYF.

This chain links TRBV19 with TRBJ1-6; TRBD1 aligns across 9 bases. V was clipped by 5 bases and J by 9 bases; unmatched bases: 11. CDR3 length: 16 amino acids. Germline CDR1 is LNHDA and CDR2 is SQIVND (reference sequence). Here the CDR3 reads CASSSGQGRRGSPLHF. DNA of the CDR3: TGTGCCAGTAGTTCAGGACAGGGGCGAAGAGGTTCACCCCTCCACTTT. The full variable domain, with the rest looked up from reference TRBV19 and TRBJ1-6, is DGGITQSPKYLFRKEGQNVTLSCEQNLNHDAMYWYRQDPGQGLRLIYYSQIVNDFQKGDIAEGYSVSREKKESFPLTVTSAQKNPTAFYLCASSSGQGRRGSPLHFGNGTRLTVT.

The chain combines TRBV6-5 with TRBJ2-5, with TRBD2 matching over 9 bases. V was clipped by 6 bases and J by 12 bases; unmatched bases: 8. From germline, CDR1 is MNHEY and CDR2 SVGAGI. The CDR3 is 12 amino acids. The CDR3 region is CASREGGLAEYF. DNA of the CDR3: TGTGCCAGCAGGGAGGGGGGACTAGCCGAGTACTTC.

This clone was counted between two and nine times. This chain's CDR3 is CASSYYRGQAPLHF. The CDR3 region has the DNA TGTGCCAGCAGTTACTACAGGGGGCAGGCACCCCTCCACTTT. This chain uses TRBV28 with TRBJ1-6, with 9 bases aligning to TRBD1. Germline CDR1 reads MDHEN; CDR2 reads SYDVKM. The CDR3 length is 14 residues. V lost 4 bases and J lost 11; bases outside the gene matches: 6.

The chain recombines TRBV5-5 with TRBJ1-2, with D unresolved. This CDR3 spans 16 amino acids. The germline CDR1 and CDR2 sequences are SGHKS and YYEKEE (reference sequence). V gave up 2 bases and J gave up 2 bases, with 16 bases separating them. CDR3 loop: CASSLGWGRENYGYTF. The DNA for the CDR3 is TGTGCCAGCAGCTTAGGGTGGGGTCGGGAAAACTATGGCTACACCTTC.

The rearrangement links TRBV5-4 to TRBJ2-5, with TRBD1 matching 8 bases. The J segment lost 9 bases and the V segment lost 4 bases, leaving 14 bases of the junction unmatched. CDR3 size: 15 residues. Germline CDR1 is SGHNT and CDR2 is YYREEE (reference sequence). CDR3 nucleotide sequence: TGTGCCAGCAGCGGGTTCGGACAGGGACTCGGGGCCCAGTACTTC. Translating gives CASSGFGQGLGAQYF.